What follows are 31 T cell receptor beta chains derived from one specimen sequenced in a study of blood T cell repertoires in COVID-19. The table came from immunoSEQ multiplex PCR; TCRdb's copy has only in-frame clones and leaves some out. The table shows 70,000 to 90,000 clones, with around 80% occurring only once. Sequenced: peripheral blood. The receptors come from a man aged 65-85 years with acute or convalescent COVID-19.

The chain combines TRBV2 with TRBJ1-6; D gene uncertain. Deletions cut 2 bases from V and 0 bases from J, with 5 bases between. The V gene's germline CDR1 is SNHLY and CDR2 FYNNEI. CDR3 length equals 15 residues. The CDR3 loop reads CASSEISSYNSPLHF. Written as DNA, the CDR3 is TGTGCCAGCAGTGAAATATCCTCCTATAATTCACCCCTCCACTTT.

The chain couples TRBV7-8 to TRBJ1-4, with 9 nucleotides matching TRBD1. The V gene end was trimmed by 5 bases and the J gene end by 6 bases; junction bases not matched to a gene: 7. The CDR3 is made up of 15 amino acids. From germline, CDR1 is SGHVS and CDR2 FQNEAQ. Written as DNA, the CDR3 is TGTGCCAGCAGCCCTCGGACAGGGGACGATGAAAAACTGTTTTTT. It translates to CASSPRTGDDEKLFF.

The chain employs TRBV21-1 and TRBJ2-3; TRBD2 is the table's D call, not checked against the DNA. TRBV21-1 is termed a pseudogene. The CDR3 spans 17 residues. The CDR3 nucleotides read TGTGCCAGCAGCGCGTCCCCGGGCCCCACCGGAGGAGATACGCAGTATTTT. This sequence encodes CASSASPGPTGGDTQYF.

This chain links TRBV5-1 with TRBJ1-6, with D maybe TRBD1 (5 bases). The CDR3 runs 13 residues. V shed 0 bases and J shed 8 bases, with 6 bases lying between them. Germline V gene lookup returns CDR1 SGHRS and CDR2 YFSETQ. CDR3 sequence reads: CASSLGGDSPLHF. CDR3 sequence (DNA): TGCGCCAGCAGCTTGGGGGGGGATTCACCCCTCCACTTT.

This chain links TRBV5-4 with TRBJ1-3; TRBD1 is a possible D gene (5 bases). CDR3 length: 15 residues. Trimming cost V 2 bases and J 2 bases, with 11 bases left between them. CDR1 and CDR2 (germline): SGHNT, YYREEE (reference sequence). CDR3: CASSLSGVTGNTIYF. The CDR3 bases are TGTGCCAGCAGCTTATCGGGGGTTACTGGAAACACCATATATTTT. The whole variable domain, remainder taken from reference TRBV5-4 and TRBJ1-3, is ETGVTQSPTHLIKTRGQQVTLRCSSQSGHNTVSWYQQALGQGPQFIFQYYREEENGRGNFPPRFSGLQFPNYSSELNVNALELDDSALYLCASSLSGVTGNTIYFGEGSWLTVV.

This sequence joins TRBV28 and TRBJ2-7, with 7 nucleotides matching TRBD2. Germline-derived CDR1 and CDR2 are MDHEN and SYDVKM. The ends lost 6 bases at V and 1 base at J; junction bases unmatched: 6. The CDR3 covers 14 residues. In DNA, the CDR3 is TGTGCCAGCAGCTCGGGGAGGGGATCCTACGAGCAGTACTTC. Translating it yields CASSSGRGSYEQYF.

This clone appeared a single time. The rearrangement links TRBV7-9 to TRBJ2-7; the D is unclear. Germline CDR1 is SEHNR and CDR2 is FQNEAQ (reference sequence). Trimming cost V 6 bases and J 0 bases, with 6 bases left between them. The CDR3 length is 12 residues. The CDR3 sequence: CASSPSSYEQYF. In DNA form, the CDR3 reads TGTGCCAGCAGTCCCAGCTCCTACGAGCAGTACTTC.

This chain links TRBV5-4 with TRBJ1-2; the D gene is possibly TRBD1 (6 bases). Trimming stripped 0 bases from V and 8 bases from J, with 11 bases between. This CDR3 contains 13 residues. The V gene's germline CDR1 is SGHNT and CDR2 YYREEE (reference sequence). The CDR3 here is CASSLVSDRGYTF. The CDR3 DNA reads as TGTGCCAGCAGCTTGGTAAGCGACAGGGGCTACACCTTC.

The chain links TRBV7-8 to TRBJ2-7, with TRBD2 matching over 7 bases. In germline, CDR1 is SGHVS, CDR2 FQNEAQ. The V gene end was trimmed by 2 bases and the J gene end by 2 bases; junction bases not matched to a gene: 6. The CDR3 sequence is 15 residues long. The CDR3 DNA follows: TGTGCCAGCAGCTTAAGGGCTAGCGGCCCCTACGAGCAGTACGTC. Translated: CASSLRASGPYEQYV.

The chain employs TRBV7-8 and TRBJ2-3; D remains unclear. Germline CDR1 reads SGHVS; CDR2 reads FQNEAQ. This CDR3 has 16 amino acids. V lost 1 base to trimming and J lost 0 bases, with 11 bases between them. As DNA, the CDR3 is TGTGCCAGCAGCTTAGGCAGACTTTCTAGCACAGATACGCAGTATTTT. It yields the protein CASSLGRLSSTDTQYF.

Only a few counts were recorded for this clone. V is TRBV7-2 and J is TRBJ1-2; no definite D call. There are 15 residues in the CDR3. The germline V gene has CDR1 SGHTA and CDR2 FQGNSA. The V end lost 0 bases, the J end lost 4 bases, and 12 bases lay between the germline ends. The CDR3 DNA reads as TGTGCCAGCAGCTTAGCAGGACGGGGTAGCTATGGCTACACCTTC. Its translation: CASSLAGRGSYGYTF.

The chain recombines TRBV7-2 with TRBJ2-2; D possibly corresponds to TRBD1 (6 bases). From germline, CDR1 is SGHTA and CDR2 FQGNSA. CDR3 length: 14 residues. V lost 5 bases and J lost 8, with 15 bases in between. The CDR3 spells CASSTGPGSGELFF. In nucleotides, the CDR3 is TGTGCCAGCAGCACAGGGCCTGGGTCAGGGGAGCTGTTTTTT.

This chain connects TRBV27 to TRBJ2-1, with 11 bases lining up with TRBD2. Germline lookup yields CDR1 MNHEY and CDR2 SMNVEV (reference sequence). CDR3 length: 16 residues. Trimming took 5 bases from V and 0 from J; bases not matched to a gene: 3. The CDR3 DNA reads as TGTGCCAGCAGTCTGCTAGCGGGGGGCTCCTACAATGAGCAGTTCTTC. It encodes CASSLLAGGSYNEQFF.

The rearrangement joins TRBV28 to TRBJ2-7; D is unresolved. V dropped 3 bases and J dropped 5 bases, with 14 bases sitting between them. The CDR3 totals 14 residues. Germline V gene lookup returns CDR1 MDHEN and CDR2 SYDVKM. In DNA, the CDR3 is TGTGCCAGCAGTTTCCCCTCGAGGTCGGACGAGCAGTACTTC. This gives the protein CASSFPSRSDEQYF.

This sequence joins TRBV7-2 and TRBJ2-7; 8 nucleotides align to TRBD1. CDR3 length equals 15 residues. V was pared by 5 bases and J by 1 base, with 7 bases of the junction left unmatched. Germline values: CDR1 SGHTA, CDR2 FQGNSA. The CDR3 DNA is TGTGCCAGCAGCCAGGACAGGGAGAGTTCCTACGAGCAGTACTTC. Encoded protein: CASSQDRESSYEQYF.

The chain recombines TRBV4-1 with TRBJ1-1; D remains ambiguous. CDR1 and CDR2 from the germline V gene are MGHRA and YSYEKL. The CDR3 spans 15 residues. Trimming removed 1 base at V and 2 bases at J, with 11 bases between. The CDR3 reads CASSQGVGGNTEAFF. CDR3 bases: TGCGCCAGCAGCCAAGGGGTAGGAGGAAACACTGAAGCTTTCTTT.

The rearrangement links TRBV5-4 to TRBJ1-5; 12 positions match TRBD1. The length of the CDR3 is 17 residues. The ends lost 0 bases at V and 5 bases at J; junction bases unmatched: 6. Germline V lookup: CDR1 SGHNT, CDR2 YYREEE (reference sequence). This CDR3 reads CASSLDPGQGAYQPQHF. The DNA for the CDR3 is TGTGCCAGCAGCTTGGATCCGGGACAGGGGGCATATCAGCCCCAGCATTTT.

In this sample, this clone turned up once. The chain carries TRBV2 and TRBJ1-6; D gene unclear. Germline assignment: CDR1 SNHLY and CDR2 FYNNEI. V shed 6 bases and J shed 7 bases, with 13 bases lying between them. CDR3 length equals 14 residues. DNA of the CDR3: TGTGCCAGCAGGCCGAGGAGGGAAAATTCACCCCTCCACTTT. This sequence encodes CASRPRRENSPLHF.

This chain links TRBV5-6 with TRBJ2-7; 8 bases fit TRBD1. CDR1 and CDR2 (germline): SGHDT, YYEEEE. With V trimmed by 5 bases and J by 6 bases, 7 bases remained unmatched. CDR3 size: 13 residues. The CDR3 bases are TGTGCCAGCAGTGGGACAGGAGGAGGCGAGCAGTACTTC. Its translation is CASSGTGGGEQYF.

In this sample, this clone turned up a few times. The CDR3 bases are TGTGCCAGCAGTGAGTTACACAACGCTAACTATGGCTACACCTTC. Amino acid sequence: CASSELHNANYGYTF. V is TRBV2 and J is TRBJ1-2, with no clear D. This CDR3 contains 15 residues. The germline V and J ends were trimmed by 3 bases and 0 bases, with 11 bases remaining between them. Germline V gene data show CDR1 as SNHLY and CDR2 as FYNNEI.

V is TRBV9 and J is TRBJ2-5, with D hard to call. Germline CDR1 SGDLS, CDR2 YYNGEE. The V gene lost 4 bases and the J gene lost 5 bases, with 9 bases spanning the gap. The CDR3 is 12 residues long. This CDR3 is CASSPNTETQYF. The CDR3 coding sequence is TGTGCCAGCAGCCCCAACACGGAGACCCAGTACTTC.

This chain links TRBV5-8 with TRBJ1-6, with a weak D call TRBD1 (5 bases). The CDR3 runs 15 residues. Germline CDR1 SGHTS, CDR2 YDEGEE. V dropped 0 bases and J dropped 8 bases, with 12 bases sitting between them. The chain's CDR3 is CASSLEAGRHSPLHF. CDR3 nucleotides: TGTGCCAGCAGCTTGGAGGCAGGGAGGCATTCACCCCTCCACTTT.

The chain couples TRBV11-2 to TRBJ1-5; D might be TRBD1 (5 bases). This CDR3 is built from 14 residues. Germline lookup yields CDR1 SGHAT and CDR2 FQNNGV. V was cut by 0 bases and J by 6 bases, with 9 bases left in between. This chain's CDR3 is CASSLDLGAQPQHF. The CDR3 nucleotides are TGTGCCAGCAGCTTAGATCTTGGGGCTCAGCCCCAGCATTTT. Drawing the rest from reference TRBV11-2 and TRBJ1-5, the complete variable domain is EAGVAQSPRYKIIEKRQSVAFWCNPISGHATLYWYQQILGQGPKLLIQFQNNGVVDDSQLPKDRFSAERLKGVDSTLKIQPAKLEDSAVYLCASSLDLGAQPQHFGDGTRLSIL.

This rearrangement joins TRBV7-3 to TRBJ1-2; D possibly corresponds to TRBD1 (5 bases). This CDR3 has 13 residues. V lost 3 bases and J 6 bases, leaving 11 bases between the germline ends. Germline V gene data show CDR1 as SGHTA and CDR2 as FQGTGA. The CDR3 here is CASSLMGGHGYTF. CDR3 DNA: TGTGCCAGCAGCTTGATGGGGGGTCATGGCTACACCTTC.

The chain employs TRBV4-1 and TRBJ1-2; 7 nucleotides agree with TRBD1. Germline-derived CDR1 and CDR2 are MGHRA and YSYEKL. The CDR3 runs 18 residues. Losses at the gene ends were 0 bases for V and 0 bases for J; bases not matched to a gene: 10. The chain's CDR3 is CASSQDAITGAPNYGYTF. For the CDR3, the DNA is TGCGCCAGCAGCCAAGATGCCATCACAGGGGCCCCTAACTATGGCTACACCTTC.

The chain joins TRBV13 to TRBJ2-5; D is possibly TRBD2 (5 bases). The CDR3 totals 13 residues. Germline-derived CDR1 and CDR2 are PRHDT and FYEKMQ (reference sequence). V was clipped by 3 bases and J by 5 bases, with 10 bases between them. CDR3 amino acids: CASSFTSTETQYF. CDR3 DNA: TGTGCCAGCAGCTTCACTAGTACCGAGACCCAGTACTTC.

The V gene is TRBV7-8, the J gene TRBJ2-2; D gene unclear. The V gene's germline CDR1 is SGHVS and CDR2 FQNEAQ. Trimming took off 5 bases at V and 6 bases at J, with 10 bases between the two ends. CDR3 size: 13 residues. The CDR3 here is CASSRVGSGELFF. CDR3 sequence (DNA): TGTGCCAGCAGCCGCGTCGGGTCCGGGGAGCTGTTTTTT.

This clone has a single count. The rearrangement joins TRBV6-1 to TRBJ1-2, with D hard to call. Germline V gives CDR1 MNHNS, CDR2 SASEGT. The V end was cut by 1 base, the J end by 4 bases, with 10 bases between. The length of the CDR3 is 14 residues. As DNA, the CDR3 is TGTGCCAGCAGTGAAGAATGGGGAGCCTATGGCTACACCTTC. Protein sequence: CASSEEWGAYGYTF.

The chain has TRBV28 and TRBJ1-1; D not certain. CDR1 and CDR2 from the germline V gene are MDHEN and SYDVKM. Trimming removed 2 bases at V and 1 base at J, with 8 bases between. The CDR3 loop spans 14 amino acids. In nucleotides, the CDR3 is TGTGCCAGCAGTTTAGAGGCAACGAACACTGAAGCTTTCTTT. It encodes CASSLEATNTEAFF.

J is TRBJ2-5 and V is TRBV5-1; the D gene is possibly TRBD2 (6 bases). The CDR3 is made up of 13 amino acids. The V end lost 6 bases, the J end lost 1 base, and 10 bases lay between the germline ends. Germline-derived CDR1 and CDR2 are SGHRS and YFSETQ. The CDR3 loop is CASKLAPQETQYF. CDR3 in DNA: TGCGCCAGCAAACTAGCCCCCCAAGAGACCCAGTACTTC.

The chain recombines TRBV28 with TRBJ2-7; no clear D gene. V gave up 5 bases and J gave up 5 bases, with 10 bases separating them. The germline gives CDR1 MDHEN, CDR2 SYDVKM. This CDR3 comprises 12 residues. The DNA of the CDR3 is TGTGCCAGCAGTGTTAGCTGGCACGAGCAGTACTTC. It specifies CASSVSWHEQYF. The whole variable domain, filled in from reference TRBV28 and TRBJ2-7, reads DVKVTQSSRYLVKRTGEKVFLECVQDMDHENMFWYRQDPGLGLRLIYFSYDVKMKEKGDIPEGYSVSREKKERFSLILESASTNQTSMYLCASSVSWHEQYFGPGTRLTVT.